The TCR beta chain described here comes from a study of blood T cell repertoires in COVID-19. In its sample, this clone was seen a few times. The same CDR3 arises from other DNA sequences in this sample as well. The method was immunoSEQ multiplex PCR; TCRdb's version includes in-frame clones alone and lacks a portion of them. The repertoire holds 150,000 to 250,000 clones, with roughly 87% as singletons. This CDR3 is built from 16 residues. Trimming shortened V by 1 base and J by 3 bases, and 13 bases separated the two germline ends. Germline assignment: CDR1 LGHNA and CDR2 YNFKEQ. This TCR came from a woman aged 25 to 39 who had recovered from COVID-19. The chain couples TRBV4-2 to TRBJ1-3; possibly TRBD1 for D (6 bases). Material for sequencing was PBMCs or T cells enriched from blood (not recorded which). The CDR3 DNA follows: TGTGCCAGCAGCCAAGCAGCGAGGGGGAATGGAAACACCATATATTTT. This codes for CASSQAARGNGNTIYF.